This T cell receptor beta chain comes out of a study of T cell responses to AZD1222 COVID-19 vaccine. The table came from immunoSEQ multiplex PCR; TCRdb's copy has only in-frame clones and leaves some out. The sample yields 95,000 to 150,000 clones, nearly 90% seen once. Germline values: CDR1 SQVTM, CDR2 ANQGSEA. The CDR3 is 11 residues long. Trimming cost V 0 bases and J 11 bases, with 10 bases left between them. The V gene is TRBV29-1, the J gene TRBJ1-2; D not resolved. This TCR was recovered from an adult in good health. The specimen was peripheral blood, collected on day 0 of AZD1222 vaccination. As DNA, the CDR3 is TGCAGCGTTGAAGAGGGAATCGTGTACACCTTC. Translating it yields CSVEEGIVYTF.